Given below is one TCR beta chain in context. V gave up 6 bases and J gave up 3 bases; unmatched junction bases: 6. Germline V gives CDR1 MNHEY, CDR2 SVGAGI. CDR3 size: 15 residues. The entry originates in a study of blood T cell repertoires in COVID-19. Method: immunoSEQ multiplex PCR; TCRdb's copy keeps in-frame clones and lacks some. The repertoire holds 10,000 or so clones, with roughly 79% as singletons. This receptor was taken from a human donor in a cohort sampled during active COVID-19. Sequenced material: peripheral blood. The genes are TRBV6-5 and TRBJ2-7, with 12 bases aligning to TRBD2. CDR3 region: CASRQTSGGHYEQYF. The CDR3 coding sequence is TGTGCCAGCAGGCAGACTAGCGGGGGTCACTACGAGCAGTACTTC.